One and the same sample provided the 23 T cell receptor beta chains below, sequenced in a study of blood T cells in healthy people across ages (dated by TCRdb to about 2015). The receptor library was made with 5' RACE. For sequencing, an Illumina HiSeq 2500 was employed. A second PCR of roughly 7 to 11 cycles was performed with a sample-barcoded 5' primer and a J-beta primer mix. Using fastp trimming at Q25 and MiXCR clonotype assembly, TCRdb reanalyzed the public sequencing data and kept in-frame beta chains. All rows with the same CDR3 protein become a single entry with the most common DNA and genes. The sample data list fewer than 650,000 distinct CDR3 sequences, and 25% to 35% of these were observed just once. About 3.9% of the sample is held by the ten biggest clonotypes. This sample also appeared in a second study, on T cells of mothers and their children.

The sequenced sample consisted of blood. These receptors were collected from a boy aged 2 to 9 in good health.

The chain employs TRBV12-3 or TRBV12-4 and TRBJ1-4; no firm D call. The CDR3 covers 12 residues. The V gene lost 8 bases and the J gene lost 11 bases, with 15 bases spanning the gap. Written as DNA, the CDR3 is TGTGCCAGCGCATTGACGGAGAATAAACTGTTTTTT. It encodes CASALTENKLFF.

This chain connects TRBV10-3 to TRBJ2-5; 10 nucleotides match TRBD2. Losses at the gene ends were 5 bases for V and 2 bases for J; bases not matched to a gene: 2. Germline V gene data show CDR1 as ENHRY and CDR2 as SYGVKD. The CDR3 loop spans 14 amino acids. CDR3 residues: CAISSSGGQETQYF. The CDR3 DNA reads as TGTGCCATCAGTTCTAGCGGGGGACAAGAGACCCAGTACTTC.

V is TRBV29-1 and J is TRBJ2-5, with 7 bases lining up with TRBD2. Trimming took 4 bases from V and 5 from J; bases not matched to a gene: 4. This CDR3 spans 12 amino acids. CDR1 is SQVTM and CDR2 is ANQGSEA in the germline V gene. CDR3 protein: CSVGGLTETQYF. The DNA for the CDR3 is TGCAGCGTTGGGGGACTAACGGAGACCCAGTACTTC.

This clonotype appeared many times. The V and J genes are TRBV5-6 and TRBJ2-7; TRBD2 is a possible D gene (5 bases). Germline CDR1 and CDR2: SGHDT and YYEEEE. Trimming shortened V by 0 bases and J by 4 bases, and 11 bases separated the two germline ends. The CDR3 has 14 amino acids. Here the CDR3 DNA reads TGTGCCAGCAGCTTGGGGATCCGGGAATACGAGCAGTACTTC. Translated: CASSLGIREYEQYF.

The V and J genes are TRBV11-2 and TRBJ2-5, with 7 positions matching TRBD1. The J call may be faulty, since TRBJ2-7 better matches the DNA end. The CDR3 runs 15 residues. CDR1 is SGHAT and CDR2 is FQNNGV in the germline V gene. DNA for the CDR3: TGTGCCAGCAGCCCCCTGGGTCAGGGGGCCTACGAGCAGTACTTC. It yields the protein CASSPLGQGAYEQYF.

The genes are TRBV7-3 and TRBJ2-2; 10 bases line up with TRBD1. The CDR3 contains 15 residues. The germline CDR1 and CDR2 sequences are SGHTA and FQGTGA. J was trimmed by 3 bases and V by 3 bases; bases with no gene match: 1. The CDR3 DNA is TGTGCCAGCAGCTTGGGACAGGGGTACACCGGGGAGCTGTTTTTT. It codes for CASSLGQGYTGELFF.

This clonotype has only a few counts. The V call is TRBV18, the J call TRBJ2-7; D not resolved. Germline lookup yields CDR1 KGHSH and CDR2 LQKENI. The CDR3 runs 14 residues. Trimming left V 2 bases short and J 6 bases short, with 14 bases between. CDR3 bases: TGTGCCAGCTCACCAAGTTCAGATACGACCGAGCAGTACTTC. It yields the protein CASSPSSDTTEQYF.

The chain joins TRBV6-1 to TRBJ1-2, with D possibly being TRBD1 (5 bases). Germline CDR1 reads MNHNS; CDR2 reads SASEGT. The CDR3 consists of 13 residues. The V gene lost 7 bases and the J gene lost 7 bases, with 16 bases spanning the gap. The DNA for the CDR3 is TGTGCCAGCACGACAGACAAGCGTGGTGGCTACACCTTC. Translation gives CASTTDKRGGYTF.

This sequence joins TRBV7-9 and TRBJ2-2; 11 bases are a match to TRBD2. Trimming took 8 bases from V and 7 from J; bases not matched to a gene: 3. Germline loops: CDR1 SEHNR, CDR2 FQNEAQ (reference sequence). The CDR3 loop spans 13 amino acids. The CDR3, as DNA: TGTGCCAGCGGGGGGACTAGCGGCGGGGAGCTGTTTTTT. This encodes CASGGTSGGELFF. The complete variable domain, with remaining parts taken from reference TRBV7-9 and TRBJ2-2, reads DTGVSQNPRHKITKRGQNVTFRCDPISEHNRLYWYRQTLGQGPEFLTYFQNEAQLEKSRLLSDRFSAERPKGSFSTLEIQRTEQGDSAMYLCASGGTSGGELFFGEGSRLTVL.

This clonotype was recorded at least ten times. V gene TRBV29-1 combines with J gene TRBJ2-4, with 7 bases that match TRBD1. The CDR3 is 11 residues long. The V and J ends lost 7 bases and 6 bases, in that order; junction bases with no gene match: 3. Germline loops: CDR1 SQVTM, CDR2 ANQGSEA. The CDR3 region is CSARDRNIQYF. Here the CDR3 DNA reads TGCAGCGCACGGGACAGAAACATTCAGTACTTC.

The rearrangement joins TRBV10-3 to TRBJ2-1, with 9 bases identical to TRBD2. V trimming: 6 bases; J trimming: 5 bases; junction bases outside the gene matches: 14. Per germline, CDR1 ENHRY and CDR2 SYGVKD. The CDR3 length is 17 residues. CDR3 region: CAIRPQSGRLRDNEQFF. As DNA, the CDR3 is TGTGCCATCAGACCCCAGAGCGGGAGGCTACGCGACAATGAGCAGTTCTTC.

The chain uses TRBV27 and TRBJ2-1; 7 bases map to TRBD2. Trimming took 5 bases from V and 5 from J; bases not matched to a gene: 6. The CDR3 is made up of 14 amino acids. The germline gives CDR1 MNHEY, CDR2 SMNVEV (reference sequence). The CDR3 spells CASSVQRENNEQFF. The CDR3 nucleotides are TGTGCCAGCAGTGTACAGCGGGAAAACAATGAGCAGTTCTTC.

This sequence joins TRBV20-1 and TRBJ2-5; D is ambiguous. The assigned J gene may be wrong: the sequence end matches TRBJ2-7 better. CDR3 length: 11 residues. The germline V gene has CDR1 DFQATT and CDR2 SNEGSKA (reference sequence). The CDR3 bases are TGCAGTGCTAGAGGGGGTTACGAGCAGTACTTC. This sequence encodes CSARGGYEQYF.

Only a few counts were recorded for this clonotype. The DNA for the CDR3 is TGTGCCAGCTCACTGCAATGGGGGGCCGAAGAGACCCAGTACTTC. It yields the protein CASSLQWGAEETQYF. The chain couples TRBV18 to TRBJ2-5; D may match TRBD1 or TRBD2 (6 bases each). CDR1 is KGHSH and CDR2 is LQKENI in the germline V gene. V lost 4 bases, J lost 3 bases, and 15 bases lay in between. There are 15 residues in the CDR3. The whole variable domain, remainder taken from reference TRBV18 and TRBJ2-5, is NAGVMQNPRHLVRRRGQEARLRCSPMKGHSHVYWYRQLPEEGLKFMVYLQKENIIDESGMPKERFSAEFPKEGPSILRIQQVVRGDSAAYFCASSLQWGAEETQYFGPGTRLLVL.

The rearrangement joins TRBV7-2 to TRBJ1-2; D call uncertain. Germline V gene data show CDR1 as SGHTA and CDR2 as FQGNSA. Trimming pared 4 bases from V and 2 bases from J, leaving 8 bases between. The CDR3 spans 13 residues. The CDR3 reads CASSSRVNYGYTF. CDR3 coding DNA: TGTGCCAGCAGCTCCCGGGTAAACTATGGCTACACCTTC.

The rearrangement joins TRBV20-1 to TRBJ2-5; D remains unclear. The CDR3 contains 14 residues. Germline-derived CDR1 and CDR2 are DFQATT and SNEGSKA (reference sequence). V gave up 0 bases and J gave up 3 bases, with 11 bases separating them. CDR3 amino acids: CSARDPLAKETQYF. DNA of the CDR3: TGCAGTGCTAGAGATCCTCTGGCGAAAGAGACCCAGTACTTC.

This clonotype was counted a few times. The rearrangement joins TRBV19 to TRBJ1-2; D remains unclear. Between the trimmed V and J ends, which lost 9 bases and 4 bases, there was a span of 18 bases. Germline values: CDR1 LNHDA, CDR2 SQIVND (reference sequence). This CDR3 has 14 residues. The CDR3 DNA follows: TGTGCCAGCCTCCGGGATGATTTTTCCTATGGCTACACCTTC. This codes for CASLRDDFSYGYTF.

The chain has TRBV10-2 and TRBJ2-2; D not certain. This CDR3 is built from 11 residues. The V gene lost 4 bases and the J gene lost 6 bases, with 3 bases spanning the gap. Germline-derived CDR1 and CDR2 are WSHSY and SAAADI. As DNA, the CDR3 is TGCGCCAGCAGTGGAGCCGGGGAGCTGTTTTTT. This encodes CASSGAGELFF.

The chain carries TRBV12-3 or TRBV12-4 and TRBJ1-4; D uncertain. Trimming left V 3 bases short and J 8 bases short, with 13 bases between. This CDR3 comprises 14 residues. This chain's CDR3 is CASSLDGPREKLFF. For the CDR3, the DNA is TGTGCCAGCAGTTTGGACGGCCCTCGGGAAAAACTGTTTTTT.

This clonotype was found a few times. Here the CDR3 DNA reads TGTGCCTGGACCCTCGGACAGGGAACAGATACGCAGTATTTT. It is translated as CAWTLGQGTDTQYF. The chain employs TRBV30 and TRBJ2-3; 8 bases match TRBD1. With 4 bases clipped from V and 3 bases from J, the junction kept 6 bases outside the gene matches. This CDR3 is built from 14 residues. Per germline, CDR1 GTSNPN and CDR2 SVGIG (reference sequence).

The rearrangement joins TRBV7-2 to TRBJ2-3, with D possibly matching TRBD2 (6 bases). In germline, CDR1 is SGHTA, CDR2 FQGNSA. The length of the CDR3 is 15 residues. The V end lost 4 bases, the J end lost 2 bases, and 13 bases lay between the germline ends. CDR3 residues: CASSSTSLHTDTQYF. The CDR3 DNA reads TGTGCCAGCAGCTCGACTAGTTTGCACACAGATACGCAGTATTTT. The variable domain in full, completed from reference TRBV7-2 and TRBJ2-3, reads GAGVSQSPSNKVTEKGKDVELRCDPISGHTALYWYRQSLGQGLEFLIYFQGNSAPDKSGLPSDRFSAERTGGSVSTLTIQRTQQEDSAVYLCASSSTSLHTDTQYFGPGTRLTVL.

The chain has TRBV2 and TRBJ2-3, with 8 bases matching TRBD2. The J segment lost 6 bases and the V segment lost 2 bases, leaving 7 bases of the junction unmatched. The CDR3 is 15 amino acids. The germline V gene encodes CDR1 SNHLY and CDR2 FYNNEI. In nucleotides, the CDR3 is TGTGCCAGCAGTGAATGGCGCGGGGGGTCTGATACGCAGTATTTT. Translating gives CASSEWRGGSDTQYF. The full variable domain, its missing parts supplied by reference TRBV2 and TRBJ2-3, is EPEVTQTPSHQVTQMGQEVILRCVPISNHLYFYWYRQILGQKVEFLVSFYNNEISEKSEIFDDQFSVERPDGSNFTLKIRSTKLEDSAMYFCASSEWRGGSDTQYFGPGTRLTVL.

As DNA, the CDR3 is TGCGCCAGCAGCCCCCAGGGGGCTGTTGAAAAACTGTTTTTT. This codes for CASSPQGAVEKLFF. The chain couples TRBV4-1 to TRBJ1-4; 8 bases are a match to TRBD1. The CDR3 covers 14 residues. Germline V lookup: CDR1 MGHRA, CDR2 YSYEKL. Trimming removed 4 bases from V and 7 bases from J; junction bases left unmatched: 5.